This is a list of T cell receptor beta chains from one sample in a study of early stage breast cancer tumors. Sequenced by immunoSEQ multiplex PCR; TCRdb stores in-frame clones only, minus some. The repertoire holds just under 30,000 clones, 84% seen once, with 9.3% in the top ten. Sequencing was done on a sample of blood. These receptor sequences come from a person aged 45 to 60 with breast cancer. The CDR3 runs from the conserved cysteine through the conserved F or W. D genes are given only for firm matches. The size field is filled for only some rows; it gives once, few, many or a size class.

.	TRBV18	.	TRBJ2-4	TGTGCCAGCTCAGACTTAAACATTCAGTACTTC	CASSDLNIQYF
.	TRBV4-3	.	TRBJ2-6	TGCGCCAGCAGTCAATCCAACAGCTGCTCTGGGGCCAACGTCCTGACTTTC	CASSQSNSCSGANVLTF
.	TRBV15	.	TRBJ2-7	TGTGCCACCAGCCCTAGTGGGGGGGCCGCAGACTACGAGCAGTACTTC	CATSPSGGAADYEQYF
.	TRBV5-6	.	TRBJ1-4	TGTGCCAGCAGCTTTGGTGAAAAACTGTTTTTT	CASSFGEKLFF
.	TRBV4-1	few	TRBJ2-7	TGCGCCAGCAGCCCTGGTCACAGCTCCTACGAGCAGTACTTC	CASSPGHSSYEQYF
.	TRBV12-5	.	TRBJ2-3	TGTGCTAGTGGGATTCAGGGGGGAGATACGCAGTATTTT	CASGIQGGDTQYF
.	TRBV5-1	.	TRBJ1-4	TGCGCCAGCCGGTACACAGGCCCTAATGAAAAACTGTTTTTT	CASRYTGPNEKLFF
.	TRBV30	.	TRBJ2-3	TGTGCCTGGGTTCTTTCCACAGATACGCAGTATTTT	CAWVLSTDTQYF
.	TRBV5-6	.	TRBJ1-1	TGTGCCAGCAGCTTGGTAGAGTCAGGGTGGAACACTGAAGCTTTCTTT	CASSLVESGWNTEAFF
.	TRBV10-3	.	TRBJ1-4	TGTGCCATCAGCGTCCGGGATAATGAAAAACTGTTTTTT	CAISVRDNEKLFF
.	TRBV21-1	.	TRBJ1-3	TGTGCCAGCAGCGGACGGAATTCTGGAAACACCATATATTTT	CASSGRNSGNTIYF
.	TRBV9	.	TRBJ1-3	TGTGCCAGCAGCGTGACCGCACTTGACACCATATATTTT	CASSVTALDTIYF
TRBD2	TRBV29-1	.	TRBJ2-1	TGCAGCGTCACCCTAGCGGGGTGGGGTGAGCAGTTCTTC	CSVTLAGWGEQFF
.	TRBV5-4	.	TRBJ1-2	TGTGCCAGCAGCCACATCCAACAGCTCGGTGGCTACACCTTC	CASSHIQQLGGYTF
TRBD2	TRBV5-4	.	TRBJ2-7	TGTGCCAGCAATGGGGGAGCGGGAGGGGGCGAGTACGAGCAGTACTTC	CASNGGAGGGEYEQYF
.	TRBV4-1	.	TRBJ1-1	TGCGCCAGCCGAGGGACTTTGAGGAACACTGAAGCTTTCTTT	CASRGTLRNTEAFF
TRBD2	TRBV11-1	.	TRBJ2-5	TGTGCCAGCAGGACTAGCGGCCTATCGGCCCAGTACTTC	CASRTSGLSAQYF
TRBD2	TRBV30	.	TRBJ2-3	TGTGCCTGGACTAGCGGGAGAGTGGGAGATACGCAGTATTTT	CAWTSGRVGDTQYF
TRBD2	TRBV25-1	.	TRBJ2-3	TGTGCCAGCACAGCGGGAGAAGTAGATACGCAGTATTTT	CASTAGEVDTQYF
.	TRBV5-1	.	TRBJ1-3	TGCGCCAGCAGCATAGACAGCTCTGGAAACACCATATATTTT	CASSIDSSGNTIYF
TRBD1	TRBV28	few	TRBJ2-7	TGTGCCAGCAGGGGTCAGGGGGTGGAAGCCTACGAGCAGTACTTC	CASRGQGVEAYEQYF
TRBD1	TRBV10-2	once	TRBJ2-5	TGCGCCAGCAGTGAAATCCTGAGGGACAGGGGCCAAGAGACCCAGTACTTC	CASSEILRDRGQETQYF
.	TRBV21-1	.	TRBJ2-7	.	CASSKVGSGTYEQYF
.	TRBV19	.	TRBJ2-7	TGTGCCAGTAGACCACGGGGTGGCGACGAGCAGTACTTC	CASRPRGGDEQYF
.	TRBV25-1	few	TRBJ1-2	TGTGCCAGCAGCCGGGCTCAAACTAGAGGCTACACCTTC	CASSRAQTRGYTF
TRBD1	TRBV11-2	once	TRBJ2-3	TGTGCCAGCAGCCCAGACAGGGGCCCAGGGTCAGATACGCAGTATTTT	CASSPDRGPGSDTQYF
.	TRBV9	.	TRBJ2-5	TGTGCCAGCAGCCCAGGGAACTTCCAAGAGACCCAGTACTTC	CASSPGNFQETQYF
.	TRBV21-1	.	TRBJ1-1	TGTGCCAGCAGCAAAAACCATCAGGGAAAGGGGGCGGGGACTGAAGCTTTCTTT	CASSKNHQGKGAGTEAFF